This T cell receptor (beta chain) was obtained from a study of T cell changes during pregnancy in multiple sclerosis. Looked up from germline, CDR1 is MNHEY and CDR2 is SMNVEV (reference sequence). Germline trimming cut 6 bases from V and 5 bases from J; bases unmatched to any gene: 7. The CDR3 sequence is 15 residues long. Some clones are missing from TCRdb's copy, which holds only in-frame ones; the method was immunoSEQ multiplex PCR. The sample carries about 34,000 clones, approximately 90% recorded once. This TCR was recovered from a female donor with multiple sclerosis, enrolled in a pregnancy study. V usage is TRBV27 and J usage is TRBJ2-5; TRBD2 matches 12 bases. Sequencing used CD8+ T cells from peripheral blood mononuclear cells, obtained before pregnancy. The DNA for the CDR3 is TGTGCCAGCAGCCCACTAGCGGGGGGCGGGGAGACCCAGTACTTC. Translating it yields CASSPLAGGGETQYF.